This T cell receptor beta chain came from a study of PD-1 blockade in mismatch repair-deficient tumors (TCRdb year 2017). General notes on the study: Between September 2013 and 2016, the trial enrolled 75 to 95 consecutive patients with around 11 types of mismatch repair-deficient cancer, all of whom had received prior treatment and were progressing. Tumor-associated T cell clones in the peripheral blood of patients responding to PD-1 blockade were tracked using deep sequencing of TCR CDR3 regions. Beyond this particular receptor, the publication reports: Clones residing in the tumor, which were often undetectable in blood before treatment, expanded quickly after pembrolizumab and then contracted, generally before radiologic responses.

The sample holds one count of this clone. The target of this receptor is not known. Base qualities are missing; no much larger clone stands one base away. Mismatch repair deficiency in every enrolled patient was established by polymerase chain reaction or immunohistochemistry. TCR sequencing was performed for a few patients who responded to pembrolizumab therapy. In the phase II trial, pembrolizumab PD-1 blockade was tested prospectively in advanced mismatch repair-deficient cancers, no matter which tissue of origin the cancers came from. Peripheral blood T cell samples were collected serially, before PD-1 blockade began and at several time points afterward. The timing of each blood sample was reported as weeks after the first dose of pembrolizumab. The protocol used for the library was the immunoSEQ multiplex PCR assay. TCRdb carries this immuneACCESS record with in-frame sequences only. Its versions omit some clonotypes, under half of them owing to an unresolved V gene in the studies checked, with the rest unexplained. Across this sample there are some 19,000 clones, with about four fifths seen only once. The top ten hold 1.4% of the sample.

The sequence was obtained from an adult with mismatch repair-deficient cancer. The specimen comprised PBMCs, sampled 52 weeks after starting pembrolizumab.

DNA sequence: TGTGCCAGCAGGGAGGGGGCGGATTCACCCCTCCACTTT. It encodes CASREGADSPLHF. The V and J segments used are TRBV6-5 and TRBJ1-6, and TRBD1 aligns with 7 junction nucleotides. Per the germline V gene, MNHEY is the CDR1 and SVGAGI is the CDR2. V lost 6 bases and J lost 8 bases, and the count of bases not matched to a germline gene is 4. CDR3 length: 13 amino acids, cysteine to phenylalanine. Solely the CDR3 DNA is kept, with 39 bases framed from the first base.